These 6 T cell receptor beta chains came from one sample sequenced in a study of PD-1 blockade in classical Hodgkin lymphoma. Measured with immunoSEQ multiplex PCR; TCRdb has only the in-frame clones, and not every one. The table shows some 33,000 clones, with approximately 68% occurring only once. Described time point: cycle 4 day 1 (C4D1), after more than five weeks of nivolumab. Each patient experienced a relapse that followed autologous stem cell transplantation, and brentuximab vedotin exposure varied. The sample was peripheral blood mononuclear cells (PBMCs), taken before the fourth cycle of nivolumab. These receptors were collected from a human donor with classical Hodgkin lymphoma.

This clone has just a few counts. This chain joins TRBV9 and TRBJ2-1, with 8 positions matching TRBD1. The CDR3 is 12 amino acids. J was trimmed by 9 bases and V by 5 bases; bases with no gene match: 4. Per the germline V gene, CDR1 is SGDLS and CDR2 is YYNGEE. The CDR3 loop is CASRGDRGEQFF. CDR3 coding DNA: TGTGCCAGCAGAGGTGACAGGGGTGAGCAGTTCTTC.

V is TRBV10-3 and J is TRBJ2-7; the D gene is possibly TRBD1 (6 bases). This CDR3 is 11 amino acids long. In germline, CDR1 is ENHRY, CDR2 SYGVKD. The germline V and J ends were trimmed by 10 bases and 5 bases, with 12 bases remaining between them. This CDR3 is CATTPGDEQYF. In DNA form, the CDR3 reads TGTGCCACGACCCCAGGGGACGAGCAGTACTTC.

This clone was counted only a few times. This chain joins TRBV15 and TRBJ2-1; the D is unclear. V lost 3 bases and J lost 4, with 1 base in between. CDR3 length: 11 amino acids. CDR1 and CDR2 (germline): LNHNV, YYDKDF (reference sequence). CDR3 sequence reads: CATSSYNEQFF. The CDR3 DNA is TGTGCCACCAGCAGTTACAATGAGCAGTTCTTC. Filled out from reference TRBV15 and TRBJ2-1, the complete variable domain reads DAMVIQNPRYQVTQFGKPVTLSCSQTLNHNVMYWYQQKSSQAPKLLFHYYDKDFNNEADTPDNFQSRRPNTSFCFLDIRSPGLGDTAMYLCATSSYNEQFFGPGTRLTVL.

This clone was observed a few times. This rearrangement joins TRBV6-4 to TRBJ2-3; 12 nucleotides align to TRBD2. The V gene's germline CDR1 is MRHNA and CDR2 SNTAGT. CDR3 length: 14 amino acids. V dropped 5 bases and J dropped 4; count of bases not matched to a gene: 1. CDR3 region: CASSLAGGPDTQYF. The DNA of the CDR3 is TGTGCCAGCAGTCTAGCGGGGGGGCCAGATACGCAGTATTTT.

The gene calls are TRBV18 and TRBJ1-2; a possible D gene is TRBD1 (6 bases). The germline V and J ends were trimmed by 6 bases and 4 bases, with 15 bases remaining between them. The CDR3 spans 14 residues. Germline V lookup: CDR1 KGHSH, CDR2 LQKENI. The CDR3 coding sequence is TGTGCCAGCTCCCCTGACAGGAGGTCCTATGGCTACACCTTC. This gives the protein CASSPDRRSYGYTF.

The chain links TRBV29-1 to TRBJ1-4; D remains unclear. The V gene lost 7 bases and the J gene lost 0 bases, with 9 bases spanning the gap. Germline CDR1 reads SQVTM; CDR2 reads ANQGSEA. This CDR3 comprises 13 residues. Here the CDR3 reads CSARVATNEKLFF. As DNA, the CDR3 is TGCAGCGCGCGAGTTGCAACTAATGAAAAACTGTTTTTT.